What follows are 16 T cell receptor beta chains derived from one specimen sequenced in a study of identical twins. Via MiXCR, TCRdb re-called the 5' RACE reads, giving one row per CDR3 protein. The sample has about 690,000 distinct CDR3 sequences; about 20% are singletons. This sample also belongs to another study, concerning T cells expressing NK-cell markers.

The sequencing input was PBMCs. The receptors were sampled from a woman between 18 and 30 years old in good health.

This chain uses TRBV5-1 with TRBJ2-7; D ambiguous. The CDR3 consists of 14 residues. Germline values: CDR1 SGHRS, CDR2 YFSETQ. V shed 1 base and J shed 5 bases, with 13 bases lying between them. The CDR3 DNA reads as TGCGCCAGCAGCTTGTCACAGCCATTCGACGAGCAGTACTTC. Residues: CASSLSQPFDEQYF. The full variable domain, with the rest looked up from reference TRBV5-1 and TRBJ2-7, is KAGVTQTPRYLIKTRGQQVTLSCSPISGHRSVSWYQQTPGQGLQFLFEYFSETQRNKGNFPGRFSGRQFSNSRSEMNVSTLELGDSALYLCASSLSQPFDEQYFGPGTRLTVT.

The sample holds a few counts of this clonotype. The rearrangement joins TRBV5-1 to TRBJ2-7; a weak D match, TRBD1 (5 bases). The germline V gene encodes CDR1 SGHRS and CDR2 YFSETQ. V was pared by 0 bases and J by 2 bases, with 9 bases between. This CDR3 is 14 amino acids long. In DNA, the CDR3 is TGCGCCAGCAGCTTGGGCAGGGTGCCCTACGAGCAGTACTTC. This gives the protein CASSLGRVPYEQYF.

This clonotype was found many times. The rearrangement links TRBV20-1 to TRBJ2-1, with 9 bases fitting TRBD1. V lost 0 bases and J lost 8; bases outside the gene matches: 8. The germline CDR1 and CDR2 sequences are DFQATT and SNEGSKA (reference sequence). The CDR3 has 15 residues. For the CDR3, the DNA is TGCAGTGCTAGAGATCGGGACAGGGTGTTGTATGAGCAGTTCTTC. Encoded protein: CSARDRDRVLYEQFF.

This clonotype was observed a handful of times. The V call is TRBV20-1, the J call TRBJ2-1; TRBD2 aligns across 10 bases. Germline trimming cut 6 bases from V and 4 bases from J; bases unmatched to any gene: 9. Germline V gives CDR1 DFQATT, CDR2 SNEGSKA (reference sequence). The CDR3 consists of 15 residues. The CDR3 DNA sequence: TGCAGTGCGCCGACCCTAGCGGGAGTTTACAATGAGCAGTTCTTC. Amino acids: CSAPTLAGVYNEQFF.

The gene calls are TRBV20-1 and TRBJ2-5, with a weak D call TRBD1 (6 bases). This CDR3 has 16 amino acids. V dropped 6 bases and J dropped 2 bases, with 22 bases sitting between them. CDR1 and CDR2 from the germline V gene are DFQATT and SNEGSKA (reference sequence). The CDR3 reads CSANLPTGRTQETQYF. The CDR3 region has the DNA TGCAGTGCCAACCTTCCGACAGGAAGAACTCAAGAGACCCAGTACTTC.

The chain joins TRBV7-9 to TRBJ2-7; perhaps TRBD1 as D (5 bases). Trimming removed 1 base at V and 2 bases at J, with 12 bases between. There are 15 residues in the CDR3. CDR1 and CDR2 (germline): SEHNR, FQNEAQ (reference sequence). CDR3 residues: CASSLGDSPTYEQYF. In DNA form, the CDR3 reads TGTGCCAGCAGCTTAGGCGACAGTCCTACCTACGAGCAGTACTTC.

This chain connects TRBV20-1 to TRBJ2-7; 9 bases align to TRBD1. V shed 3 bases, J shed 5 bases, and the junction held 11 bases outside the gene matches. This CDR3 is built from 15 residues. Germline V CDR1 and CDR2: DFQATT, SNEGSKA (reference sequence). The CDR3, as DNA: TGCAGTGCTAGTAGGTTGACAGGGGGTCGCAACGAGCAGTACTTC. Protein sequence: CSASRLTGGRNEQYF.

A note on this clonotype: A much larger clone is a single base away; this may be a read error. The chain couples TRBV29-1 to TRBJ2-7; D perhaps matches TRBD2 (7 bases). The CDR3 has 13 residues. V gave up 4 bases and J gave up 2 bases, with 12 bases separating them. Germline values: CDR1 SQVTM, CDR2 ANQGSEA. The CDR3: CSVGLGGAYEQYF. Written as DNA, the CDR3 is TGCAGCGTTGGGTTAGGGGGGGCCTACGAGCAGTACTTC.

The chain carries TRBV7-9 and TRBJ2-5; D is uncertain. Germline V gene data show CDR1 as SEHNR and CDR2 as FQNEAQ (reference sequence). The CDR3 sequence is 14 residues long. V lost 3 bases and J 1 base, leaving 9 bases between the germline ends. CDR3 DNA: TGTGCCAGCAGCTTCCGAAGCAGCCAAGAGACCCAGTACTTC. Amino acid sequence: CASSFRSSQETQYF.

The chain uses TRBV18 and TRBJ2-7; the D is unclear. Trimming shortened V by 7 bases and J by 2 bases, and 12 bases separated the two germline ends. Germline assignment: CDR1 KGHSH and CDR2 LQKENI. There are 13 residues in the CDR3. In DNA form, the CDR3 reads TGTGCCAGCTTGAGGCCCCTCGCCTACGAGCAGTACTTC. Its translation is CASLRPLAYEQYF. The entire variable domain, with the rest obtained from reference TRBV18 and TRBJ2-7, is as follows: NAGVMQNPRHLVRRRGQEARLRCSPMKGHSHVYWYRQLPEEGLKFMVYLQKENIIDESGMPKERFSAEFPKEGPSILRIQQVVRGDSAAYFCASLRPLAYEQYFGPGTRLTVT.

The rearrangement links TRBV21-1 to TRBJ2-1; the listed D gene, TRBD2, was not tested against the DNA. TRBV21-1 is given as a pseudogene. The CDR3 has 14 amino acids. CDR3 in amino acids: CAIAGLLTYNEQFF. CDR3 nucleotides: TGTGCCATCGCGGGACTCCTCACCTACAATGAGCAGTTCTTC.

This clonotype was detected a few times. Written as DNA, the CDR3 is TGTGCCAGCAGTTTGGTGGGCAGGGAGGGCATTCAGTACTTC. Amino acid sequence: CASSLVGREGIQYF. The chain joins TRBV12-3 or TRBV12-4 to TRBJ2-4, with 7 bases identical to TRBD2. The CDR3 is 14 residues long. The V gene end was trimmed by 3 bases and the J gene end by 9 bases; junction bases not matched to a gene: 8.

The CDR3 spells CSAGGSWGTDTQYF. The CDR3 region has the DNA TGCAGTGCTGGAGGAAGTTGGGGCACAGATACGCAGTATTTT. The chain recombines TRBV20-1 with TRBJ2-3; D is perhaps TRBD2 (5 bases). The CDR3 sequence is 14 residues long. Germline loops: CDR1 DFQATT, CDR2 SNEGSKA (reference sequence). Deletions cut 5 bases from V and 1 base from J, with 13 bases between.

This clonotype was seen ten or more times. The V call is TRBV9, the J call TRBJ1-6; D is undetermined. Germline-derived CDR1 and CDR2 are SGDLS and YYNGEE. This CDR3 is built from 14 residues. Trimming cost V 0 bases and J 6 bases, with 7 bases left between them. The CDR3 DNA follows: TGTGCCAGCAGCGTAGCCATGACTAATTCACCCCTCCACTTT. Amino acids: CASSVAMTNSPLHF.

CDR3 bases: TGCGCCAGCAGCTTGGGGGTCCGCAGCACTGAAGCTTTCTTT. The encoded protein is CASSLGVRSTEAFF. The chain joins TRBV5-1 to TRBJ1-1, with D uncertain. Trimming stripped 0 bases from V and 4 bases from J, with 10 bases between. The CDR3 consists of 14 residues. Germline assignment: CDR1 SGHRS and CDR2 YFSETQ.

This rearrangement joins TRBV20-1 to TRBJ2-3; the D gene is possibly TRBD2 (5 bases). V was clipped by 6 bases and J by 4 bases, with 17 bases between them. The CDR3 covers 14 residues. Per the germline V gene, CDR1 is DFQATT and CDR2 is SNEGSKA (reference sequence). CDR3 coding DNA: TGCAGTGCCACGGGGTTGGGTTGGGCAGATACGCAGTATTTT. It yields the protein CSATGLGWADTQYF.